A selection of T cell receptor beta chains follows, all from one sample in a study of blood T cell repertoires in COVID-19. Clones were read by immunoSEQ multiplex PCR, and TCRdb kept only the in-frame ones, dropping some. Of around 98,000 clones in the sample, 82% were seen once. The material sequenced was peripheral blood. All receptors come from a man between 65 and 85 years old with active or convalescent COVID-19. CDR3s include the opening cysteine and the closing phenylalanine or tryptophan. D genes are given only for firm matches. Rows may omit the clone size; those that give it use once, few, many or a size class.

.	TRBV6-2/TRBV6-3	TRBJ1-5	.	TGTGCCAGCAGCCGACCGGAGGTAGGAAGCAATCAGCCCCAGCATTTT	CASSRPEVGSNQPQHF
.	TRBV11-3	TRBJ2-2	.	TGTGCCAGCAGCTTAGATCCGGGGGATCTCGGGGAGCTGTTTTTT	CASSLDPGDLGELFF
.	TRBV3-1/TRBV3-2	TRBJ2-3	.	TGTGCCAGCTGTTACAAGAGCACAGATACGCAGTATTTT	CASCYKSTDTQYF
.	TRBV6-5	TRBJ1-1	.	TGTGCCAGCAGTATTGAGGGAATGAACACTGAAGCTTTCTTT	CASSIEGMNTEAFF
once	TRBV2	TRBJ2-2	.	TGTGCCAGCAATAAGGGAGCGAACACCGGGGAGCTGTTTTTT	CASNKGANTGELFF
.	TRBV19	TRBJ2-2	TRBD1	TGTGCCAGTAGCCCGCGACAGGGTGGTTGGAACACCGGGGAGCTGTTTTTT	CASSPRQGGWNTGELFF
.	TRBV4-1	TRBJ2-1	.	TGCGCCAGCAGCCAAAGATTAGCGCGCCAGGGGTTCGGAAATGAGCAGTTCTTC	CASSQRLARQGFGNEQFF
.	TRBV4-1	TRBJ2-1	TRBD1	TGCGCCAGCAGCCAAGAAAAGGGGGCGGCAGGTGAGCAGTTCTTC	CASSQEKGAAGEQFF
.	TRBV5-1	TRBJ1-4	.	TGCGCCAGCAGCTTGGTTCCGACAGATGAAAAACTGTTTTTT	CASSLVPTDEKLFF
.	TRBV4-2	TRBJ1-4	.	TGTGCCAGCAGCCAAGATGACCCAGGGCATGAAAAACTGTTTTTT	CASSQDDPGHEKLFF
.	TRBV10-3	TRBJ1-5	.	TGTGCCATCAGTACAGAGTACAATCAGCCCCAGCATTTT	CAISTEYNQPQHF
.	TRBV6-5	TRBJ1-2	.	TGTGCCAGCAGGTTCACAGGGTCGAGCTACACCTTC	CASRFTGSSYTF
few	TRBV3-1/TRBV3-2	TRBJ1-5	.	TGTGCCAGCAGCCTGGACACAGATCAGCCCCAGCATTTT	CASSLDTDQPQHF
.	TRBV9	TRBJ2-7	TRBD1	TGTGCCAGCAGTAGACAGGGGATCTCCTACGAGCAGTACTTC	CASSRQGISYEQYF
.	TRBV7-9	TRBJ2-1	.	TGTGCCAGCAGCTTACTTGAGCAGTTCTTC	CASSLLEQFF
once	TRBV7-9	TRBJ2-3	TRBD2	TGTGCCAGCAGCCAAGGGTCCGGGGGGGCTAGCACAGATACGCAGTATTTT	CASSQGSGGASTDTQYF
.	TRBV10-3	TRBJ1-1	TRBD1	TGTGCCATCAGTGAGGGTCGGACAGGGAGGTTAGGGAACACTGAAGCTTTCTTT	CAISEGRTGRLGNTEAFF
.	TRBV29-1	TRBJ2-5	.	TGCAGCGTTGACCTCCTTAGAGAGACCCAGTACTTC	CSVDLLRETQYF
.	TRBV11-2	TRBJ2-5	.	TGTGCCAGCAGCTTAGAACTAGCCGGGACCCAGTACTTC	CASSLELAGTQYF
.	TRBV4-1	TRBJ2-7	TRBD1	TGCGCCAGCAGCACAGAGGACAGGGGGCCCTACGAGCAGTACTTC	CASSTEDRGPYEQYF
.	TRBV20-1	TRBJ1-1	.	TGCAGTGAGGAGGCCAACACTGAAGCTTTCTTT	CSEEANTEAFF
.	TRBV4-2	TRBJ2-1	TRBD2	TGTGCCAGCAGCCAAGAACGGAGAGCGGGGGCTACTTCCTACAATGAGCAGTTCTTC	CASSQERRAGATSYNEQFF
.	TRBV6-5	TRBJ1-1	.	TGTGCCAGCAGTTACTCCCTGACGGGGGGGTTCACTGAAGCTTTCTTT	CASSYSLTGGFTEAFF
.	TRBV5-5	TRBJ2-7	.	TGTGCCAGCAGCTTCGGAGGGGGGGCCTACGAGCAGTACTTC	CASSFGGGAYEQYF
.	TRBV20-1	TRBJ1-6	.	TGCAGTGCTAGTATGGCAGGGCCTCTCTATAATTCACCCCTCCACTTT	CSASMAGPLYNSPLHF
few	TRBV5-6	TRBJ2-1	TRBD2	TGTGCCAGCAGCTTCCCACGGGGGGGCCTCTACAATGAGCAGTTCTTC	CASSFPRGGLYNEQFF
.	TRBV7-8	TRBJ2-2	TRBD2	TGTGCCAACGGGGGGGCTGAGACCGGGGAGCTGTTTTTT	CANGGAETGELFF
.	TRBV19	TRBJ1-2	TRBD1	TGTGCCAGTAGAGAGGGACAGGGAAGGGGCTATGGCTACACCTTC	CASREGQGRGYGYTF
.	TRBV6-1	TRBJ2-7	TRBD2	TGTGCCAGCAGTCGCGGGACTAGCGGGCGCTACGAGCAGTACTTC	CASSRGTSGRYEQYF